The entry that follows covers one TCR beta chain sequence. Sequencing used immunoSEQ multiplex PCR; TCRdb keeps in-frame clones, though not all of them. The sample holds about 170,000 clones, roughly 96% seen once. The source of the sample is a study of cytomegalovirus exposure and HLA in healthy donors. The CDR3 extends over 17 amino acids. Trimming took 0 bases from V and 4 from J; bases not matched to a gene: 4. Germline V gives CDR1 SGHNT, CDR2 YYREEE (reference sequence). This TCR was recovered from a woman under 30 in good health and CMV-seronegative. The V and J genes are TRBV5-4 and TRBJ2-3, with TRBD2 identical over 14 bases. Source material: PBMCs. In nucleotides, the CDR3 is TGTGCCAGCAGCTTGGACGGACTAGCGGGGGGCCCAGATACGCAGTATTTT. Its protein is CASSLDGLAGGPDTQYF.